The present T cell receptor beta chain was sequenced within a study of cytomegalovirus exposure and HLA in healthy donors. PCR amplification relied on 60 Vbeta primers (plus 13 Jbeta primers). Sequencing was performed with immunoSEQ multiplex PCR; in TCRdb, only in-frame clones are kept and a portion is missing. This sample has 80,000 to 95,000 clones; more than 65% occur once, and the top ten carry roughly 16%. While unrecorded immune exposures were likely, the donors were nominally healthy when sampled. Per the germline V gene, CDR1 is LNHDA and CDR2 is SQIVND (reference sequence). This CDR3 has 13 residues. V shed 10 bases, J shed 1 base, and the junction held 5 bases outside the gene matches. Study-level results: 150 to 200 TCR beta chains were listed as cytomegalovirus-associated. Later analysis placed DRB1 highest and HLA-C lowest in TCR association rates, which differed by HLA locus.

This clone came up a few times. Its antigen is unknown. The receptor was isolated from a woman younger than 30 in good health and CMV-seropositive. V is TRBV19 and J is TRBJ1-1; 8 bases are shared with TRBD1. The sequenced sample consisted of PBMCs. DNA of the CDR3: TGTGCCACCACAGGGGGAACGAACACTGAAGCTTTCTTT. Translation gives CATTGGTNTEAFF.